Below, 32 T cell receptor beta chains from the same sample are listed, as sequenced in a study of OX40 agonist ivuxolimab in advanced cancers. Some clones are missing from TCRdb's copy, which holds only in-frame ones; the method was immunoSEQ multiplex PCR. The sample lists around 18,000 clones, roughly 84% seen once, with 13% in the top ten. The sequences come from CD4+ or CD8+ T cells sorted from blood, collected in a trial of the OX40 agonist ivuxolimab. The source is an adult with an advanced solid tumor such as melanoma, head and neck, liver or kidney cancer.

This rearrangement joins TRBV7-3 to TRBJ1-1, with D unclear. The ends were cut back, 5 bases at V and 1 base at J, with 11 bases in the middle. The CDR3 contains 14 residues. Per the germline V gene, CDR1 is SGHTA and CDR2 is FQGTGA. CDR3: CASSPSHRNTEAFF. For the CDR3, the DNA is TGTGCCAGCAGCCCCTCACATAGGAACACTGAAGCTTTCTTT.

The chain uses TRBV4-1 and TRBJ1-2; D perhaps matches TRBD1 (5 bases). The germline V gene encodes CDR1 MGHRA and CDR2 YSYEKL. V lost 0 bases to trimming and J lost 7 bases, with 18 bases between them. CDR3 length: 16 residues. CDR3 DNA sequence: TGCGCCAGCAGCCAAGATGGGAGGGAGGGGTATGGTGGCTACACCTTC. Translated, it gives CASSQDGREGYGGYTF.

The V call is TRBV5-1, the J call TRBJ2-3, with a possible D match to TRBD2 (6 bases). Germline V gene data show CDR1 as SGHRS and CDR2 as YFSETQ. Trimming stripped 4 bases from V and 2 bases from J, with 17 bases between. The CDR3 length is 16 residues. The CDR3 DNA follows: TGCGCCAGCAGCCCATTCGGGAGCACTATCACAGATACGCAGTATTTT. This gives the protein CASSPFGSTITDTQYF.

The rearrangement uses TRBV29-1 and TRBJ2-7, with a possible D match to TRBD2 (6 bases). The V and J ends lost 0 bases and 6 bases respectively, with 12 bases between them. Per germline, CDR1 SQVTM and CDR2 ANQGSEA. This CDR3 has 13 residues. The CDR3 is CSVEEVRGGEQYF. DNA of the CDR3: TGCAGCGTTGAAGAGGTGCGGGGTGGCGAGCAGTACTTC.

This clone was recorded a few times. The V gene is TRBV28, the J gene TRBJ1-4; D ambiguous. Germline assignment: CDR1 MDHEN and CDR2 SYDVKM. This CDR3 region has 12 residues. The V and J ends lost 3 bases and 5 bases respectively, with 4 bases between them. The CDR3, as DNA: TGTGCCAGCAGTTTCCTAAATGAAAAACTGTTTTTT. Translation gives CASSFLNEKLFF.

The chain uses TRBV7-9 and TRBJ1-1; no clear D gene. CDR3 length: 14 amino acids. Germline assignment: CDR1 SEHNR and CDR2 FQNEAQ (reference sequence). V was pared by 3 bases and J by 0 bases, with 8 bases between. CDR3 sequence: CASSFNALNTEAFF. CDR3 bases: TGTGCCAGCAGCTTTAATGCTTTGAACACTGAAGCTTTCTTT.

This clone was found once. The chain combines TRBV5-1 with TRBJ2-5, with D unclear. CDR1 and CDR2 from the germline V gene are SGHRS and YFSETQ. V lost 4 bases and J lost 2, with 15 bases in between. The CDR3 consists of 15 residues. This chain's CDR3 is CASSLQPNPQETQYF. The CDR3 DNA follows: TGCGCCAGCAGCCTGCAGCCTAACCCACAAGAGACCCAGTACTTC.

CDR3 amino acids: CASTPQGASEKLFF. The CDR3 DNA reads as TGTGCCAGTACCCCCCAGGGGGCATCTGAAAAACTGTTTTTT. This sequence joins TRBV28 and TRBJ1-4; 8 bases agree with TRBD1. Germline V gene sequence: CDR1 MDHEN, CDR2 SYDVKM. With V trimmed by 9 bases and J by 7 bases, 10 bases remained unmatched. CDR3 length: 14 residues.

J is TRBJ2-1 and V is TRBV30, with D uncertain. Germline V gene sequence: CDR1 GTSNPN, CDR2 SVGIG (reference sequence). The CDR3 is 11 amino acids. With 2 bases removed from V and 9 bases from J, the gap between germline ends came to 8 bases. The CDR3 is CAWSSVAEQFF. CDR3 nucleotides: TGTGCCTGGAGTTCCGTAGCTGAGCAGTTCTTC.

The count of this clone is one. The chain carries TRBV19 and TRBJ1-5; 8 bases line up with TRBD1. The CDR3 loop spans 15 amino acids. Germline V CDR1 and CDR2: LNHDA, SQIVND (reference sequence). J was trimmed by 7 bases and V by 9 bases; bases with no gene match: 14. In DNA form, the CDR3 reads TGTGCCAGCATGGACAGGGCGGGAGGGCTGCAGCCCCAGCATTTT. It is translated as CASMDRAGGLQPQHF. The complete variable domain, with remaining parts taken from reference TRBV19 and TRBJ1-5, reads DGGITQSPKYLFRKEGQNVTLSCEQNLNHDAMYWYRQDPGQGLRLIYYSQIVNDFQKGDIAEGYSVSREKKESFPLTVTSAQKNPTAFYLCASMDRAGGLQPQHFGDGTRLSIL.

This clone appeared a single time. The chain joins TRBV7-9 to TRBJ1-2; D gene unclear. The CDR3 has 12 residues. Germline V gene sequence: CDR1 SEHNR, CDR2 FQNEAQ (reference sequence). The ends were cut back, 6 bases at V and 8 bases at J, with 13 bases in the middle. CDR3 sequence: CASSHNGYGYTF. In nucleotides, the CDR3 is TGTGCCAGCAGTCATAATGGGTACGGCTACACCTTC. Filled out from reference TRBV7-9 and TRBJ1-2, the complete variable domain reads DTGVSQNPRHKITKRGQNVTFRCDPISEHNRLYWYRQTLGQGPEFLTYFQNEAQLEKSRLLSDRFSAERPKGSFSTLEIQRTEQGDSAMYLCASSHNGYGYTFGSGTRLTVV.

The chain carries TRBV7-2 and TRBJ2-4; D not certain. The CDR3 contains 15 residues. The germline CDR1 and CDR2 sequences are SGHTA and FQGNSA. Trimming cost V 5 bases and J 8 bases, with 19 bases left between them. This chain's CDR3 is CASSPRAGRGDIQYF. CDR3 sequence (DNA): TGTGCCAGCAGCCCTCGGGCTGGAAGAGGAGACATTCAGTACTTC.

The chain is built from TRBV7-2 and TRBJ1-2; possibly TRBD1 for D (5 bases). The germline V and J ends were trimmed by 3 bases and 2 bases, with 13 bases remaining between them. The CDR3 totals 15 residues. Germline V CDR1 and CDR2: SGHTA, FQGNSA. The CDR3 nucleotides read TGTGCCAGCAGCTTGGACATGTCGGTGAACTATGGCTACACCTTC. This sequence encodes CASSLDMSVNYGYTF. Filled out from reference TRBV7-2 and TRBJ1-2, the complete variable domain reads GAGVSQSPSNKVTEKGKDVELRCDPISGHTALYWYRQSLGQGLEFLIYFQGNSAPDKSGLPSDRFSAERTGGSVSTLTIQRTQQEDSAVYLCASSLDMSVNYGYTFGSGTRLTVV.

The chain employs TRBV6-5 and TRBJ1-5, with D hard to call. The CDR3 sequence is 14 residues long. The V end was cut by 6 bases, the J end by 5 bases, with 14 bases between. Germline V gene data show CDR1 as MNHEY and CDR2 as SVGAGI. This CDR3 is CASRPGPSYQPQHF. The CDR3 DNA is TGTGCCAGCAGGCCGGGCCCAAGTTATCAGCCCCAGCATTTT.

V and J are TRBV7-6 and TRBJ2-2; 10 bases map to TRBD2. There are 19 residues in the CDR3. The germline gives CDR1 SGHVS, CDR2 FNYEAQ. V lost 0 bases, J lost 0 bases, and 7 bases stayed unmatched. CDR3 sequence: CASSLAPPTSGANTGELFF. CDR3 bases: TGTGCCAGCAGCTTAGCGCCCCCAACTAGCGGGGCGAACACCGGGGAGCTGTTTTTT. Combining the CDR3 with reference TRBV7-6 and TRBJ2-2 gives the whole variable domain GAGVSQSPRYKVTKRGQDVALRCDPISGHVSLYWYRQALGQGPEFLTYFNYEAQQDKSGLPNDRFSAERPEGSISTLTIQRTEQRDSAMYRCASSLAPPTSGANTGELFFGEGSRLTVL.

The chain employs TRBV6-6 and TRBJ1-2; 7 nucleotides align to TRBD1. The CDR3 is 16 residues long. V lost 6 bases to trimming and J lost 4 bases; unmatched junction nucleotides: 14. The germline V gene encodes CDR1 MNHNY and CDR2 SVGAGI (reference sequence). The CDR3, as DNA: TGTGCCAGCAGGAGAACAGGGGACTTAGACGCCTATGGCTACACCTTC. As protein: CASRRTGDLDAYGYTF.

The gene calls are TRBV5-1 and TRBJ1-4; D remains unclear. The CDR3 extends over 14 amino acids. V gave up 6 bases and J gave up 3 bases, with 12 bases separating them. The germline CDR1 and CDR2 sequences are SGHRS and YFSETQ. For the CDR3, the DNA is TGCGCCAGCACGTCGGGGTCGGCTAATGAAAAACTGTTTTTT. Its translation is CASTSGSANEKLFF.

This clone was seen a single time. The chain employs TRBV10-3 and TRBJ1-6; D remains ambiguous. The germline gives CDR1 ENHRY, CDR2 SYGVKD. The CDR3 covers 15 residues. Trimming removed 4 bases at V and 0 bases at J, with 7 bases between. In nucleotides, the CDR3 is TGTGCCATCAGTGGGGGAAGCTCCTATAATTCACCCCTCCACTTT. This translates into CAISGGSSYNSPLHF.

Only a few counts were recorded for this clone. V usage is TRBV5-6 and J usage is TRBJ2-3; 11 nucleotides match TRBD1. The trim removed 7 bases at V and 5 bases at J, leaving 6 bases unmatched. Germline lookup yields CDR1 SGHDT and CDR2 YYEEEE. There are 14 residues in the CDR3. CDR3 sequence: CASPGQGARDTQYF. CDR3 DNA: TGTGCCAGCCCCGGACAGGGGGCGCGAGATACGCAGTATTTT. The whole variable domain, remainder taken from reference TRBV5-6 and TRBJ2-3, is DAGVTQSPTHLIKTRGQQVTLRCSPKSGHDTVSWYQQALGQGPQFIFQYYEEEERQRGNFPDRFSGHQFPNYSSELNVNALLLGDSALYLCASPGQGARDTQYFGPGTRLTVL.

V is TRBV28 and J is TRBJ2-7, with D unclear. V dropped 4 bases and J dropped 1 base, with 11 bases sitting between them. From germline, CDR1 is MDHEN and CDR2 SYDVKM. The CDR3 is 14 amino acids. CDR3 DNA sequence: TGTGCCAGCAGTTCTCCGGGCCAATCCTACGAGCAGTACTTC. This translates into CASSSPGQSYEQYF.

This clone appeared once. The V call is TRBV18, the J call TRBJ2-2; a possible D gene is TRBD1 (5 bases). CDR1 KGHSH and CDR2 LQKENI come from the germline V gene. The V end was cut by 4 bases, the J end by 1 base, with 10 bases between. CDR3 length: 15 residues. CDR3 amino acids: CASSLLTGNTGELFF. The CDR3 region has the DNA TGTGCCAGCTCACTCCTCACAGGGAACACCGGGGAGCTGTTTTTT. The full variable domain, completed using reference TRBV18 and TRBJ2-2, is NAGVMQNPRHLVRRRGQEARLRCSPMKGHSHVYWYRQLPEEGLKFMVYLQKENIIDESGMPKERFSAEFPKEGPSILRIQQVVRGDSAAYFCASSLLTGNTGELFFGEGSRLTVL.

Comment on this clone: One end of the junction fails to match germline, which may point to a read error. The chain links TRBV12-5 to TRBJ1-2; perhaps TRBD1 as D (5 bases). The germline V gene encodes CDR1 LGHNT and CDR2 FRNRAP. The CDR3 has 12 residues. In DNA form, the CDR3 reads TGTGCTAGTGGAAAGGGGACGGGCCCTCCATCCTTC. It yields the protein CASGKGTGPPSF.

This clone has more than one count but fewer than ten. The chain joins TRBV9 to TRBJ2-3; D is undetermined. Germline V gives CDR1 SGDLS, CDR2 YYNGEE. V lost 7 bases, J lost 2 bases, and 14 bases lay in between. The CDR3 has 14 residues. The chain's CDR3 is CASGRLSVTDTQYF. CDR3 sequence (DNA): TGTGCCAGCGGAAGACTCTCAGTCACAGATACGCAGTATTTT.

This clone was counted a few times. This sequence joins TRBV5-6 and TRBJ1-3; TRBD1 is a possible D gene (6 bases). The V and J ends lost 2 bases and 3 bases respectively, with 12 bases between them. Per germline, CDR1 SGHDT and CDR2 YYEEEE. There are 15 residues in the CDR3. The CDR3 coding sequence is TGTGCCAGCAGCTTCCAGGGGACGGGTGGAAACACCATATATTTT. Its translation is CASSFQGTGGNTIYF.

The chain recombines TRBV27 with TRBJ1-4; 7 bases fit TRBD1. Germline V gene data show CDR1 as MNHEY and CDR2 as SMNVEV (reference sequence). This CDR3 has 16 amino acids. Germline trimming cut 3 bases from V and 7 bases from J; bases unmatched to any gene: 11. The DNA for the CDR3 is TGTGCCAGCAGTTTCTGGGGGACAGAATCGTTTGAAAAACTGTTTTTT. Protein product: CASSFWGTESFEKLFF.

This chain links TRBV27 with TRBJ2-3; D is uncertain. The CDR3 runs 15 residues. The germline V gene encodes CDR1 MNHEY and CDR2 SMNVEV (reference sequence). Trimming removed 5 bases at V and 0 bases at J, with 12 bases between. CDR3 loop: CASSPDRRSTDTQYF. The DNA of the CDR3 is TGTGCCAGCAGTCCGGACCGGCGAAGCACAGATACGCAGTATTTT.

This clone was seen a single time. The V and J genes are TRBV4-2 and TRBJ2-3; weak D call: TRBD2 (6 bases). CDR1 and CDR2 from the germline V gene are LGHNA and YNFKEQ. With 3 bases removed from V and 5 bases from J, the gap between germline ends came to 12 bases. CDR3 length equals 14 residues. CDR3 sequence (DNA): TGTGCCAGCAGCCAGGAGGGAGCGGGAGATACGCAGTATTTT. Translating gives CASSQEGAGDTQYF.

The V call is TRBV5-1, the J call TRBJ2-3, with 15 positions matching TRBD2. Looked up from germline, CDR1 is SGHRS and CDR2 is YFSETQ. V trimming: 1 base; J trimming: 3 bases; junction bases outside the gene matches: 3. The length of the CDR3 is 17 residues. Here the CDR3 reads CASSLTGTSGRTDTQYF. CDR3 DNA: TGCGCCAGCAGCTTGACCGGGACTAGCGGGAGGACAGATACGCAGTATTTT.

The chain links TRBV6-6 to TRBJ1-1; 10 bases are shared with TRBD1. Unmatched junction bases numbered 8, after V lost 2 bases and J lost 11 bases. The CDR3 runs 14 residues. In germline, CDR1 is MNHNY, CDR2 SVGAGI (reference sequence). Written as DNA, the CDR3 is TGTGCCAGCAGTTACGACAGGGGGCGTATGGTGGCTTTCTTT. Protein: CASSYDRGRMVAFF.

The CDR3 protein is CASRGARGNTEAFF. The CDR3 nucleotides are TGCGCCAGCAGAGGTGCCAGGGGGAACACTGAAGCTTTCTTT. V usage is TRBV5-1 and J usage is TRBJ1-1; TRBD1 might be the D (6 bases). V was trimmed by 5 bases and J by 1 base, leaving 12 bases between them. Per germline, CDR1 SGHRS and CDR2 YFSETQ. The CDR3 contains 14 residues. Full variable domain (rest looked up from reference TRBV5-1 and TRBJ1-1): KAGVTQTPRYLIKTRGQQVTLSCSPISGHRSVSWYQQTPGQGLQFLFEYFSETQRNKGNFPGRFSGRQFSNSRSEMNVSTLELGDSALYLCASRGARGNTEAFFGQGTRLTVV.

V gene TRBV30 combines with J gene TRBJ2-7; the D is unclear. V lost 2 bases and J 0 bases, leaving 5 bases between the germline ends. The CDR3 contains 12 residues. Germline CDR1 is GTSNPN and CDR2 is SVGIG (reference sequence). This CDR3 is CAWSSLSYEQYF. DNA for the CDR3: TGTGCCTGGAGTTCCCTCTCCTACGAGCAGTACTTC.

A single count supports this clone. This chain uses TRBV19 with TRBJ2-2; no reliable D call. Germline CDR1 and CDR2: LNHDA and SQIVND (reference sequence). This CDR3 has 14 residues. The V end lost 4 bases, the J end lost 8 bases, and 14 bases lay between the germline ends. The CDR3 nucleotides read TGTGCCAGTAGTAATGGCCTGACGGAGGGGGAGCTGTTTTTT. Residues: CASSNGLTEGELFF.